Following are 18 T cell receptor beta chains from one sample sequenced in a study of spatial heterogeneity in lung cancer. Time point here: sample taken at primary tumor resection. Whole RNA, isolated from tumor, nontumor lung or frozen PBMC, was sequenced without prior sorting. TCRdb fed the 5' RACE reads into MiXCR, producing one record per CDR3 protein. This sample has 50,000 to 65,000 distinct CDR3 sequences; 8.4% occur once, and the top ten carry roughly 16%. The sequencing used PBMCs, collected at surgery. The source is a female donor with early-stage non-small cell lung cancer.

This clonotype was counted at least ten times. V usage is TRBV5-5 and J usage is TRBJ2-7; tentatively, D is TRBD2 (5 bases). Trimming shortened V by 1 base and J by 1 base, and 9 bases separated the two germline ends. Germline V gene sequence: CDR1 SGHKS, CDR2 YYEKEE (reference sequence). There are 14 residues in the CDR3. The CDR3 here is CASSLWTDSYEQYF. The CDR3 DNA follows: TGTGCCAGCAGCTTGTGGACTGATTCCTACGAGCAGTACTTC.

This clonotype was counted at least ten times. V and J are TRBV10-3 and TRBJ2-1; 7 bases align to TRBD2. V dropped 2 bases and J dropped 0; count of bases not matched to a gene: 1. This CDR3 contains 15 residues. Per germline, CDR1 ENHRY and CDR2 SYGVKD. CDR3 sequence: CAISEAGDSYNEQFF. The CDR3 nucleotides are TGTGCCATCAGTGAGGCGGGAGACTCCTACAATGAGCAGTTCTTC.

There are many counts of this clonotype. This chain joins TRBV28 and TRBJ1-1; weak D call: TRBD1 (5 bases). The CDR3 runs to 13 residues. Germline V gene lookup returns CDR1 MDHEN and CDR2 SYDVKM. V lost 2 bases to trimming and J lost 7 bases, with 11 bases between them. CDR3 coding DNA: TGTGCCAGCAGTTTAGCGCAGGGTTTTGAAGCTTTCTTT. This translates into CASSLAQGFEAFF.

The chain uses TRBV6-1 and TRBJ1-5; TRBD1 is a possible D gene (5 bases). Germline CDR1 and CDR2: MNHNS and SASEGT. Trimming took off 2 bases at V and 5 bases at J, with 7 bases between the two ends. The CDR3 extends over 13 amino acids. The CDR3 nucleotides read TGTGCCAGCAGTGAATGGGGGGATCAGCCCCAGCATTTT. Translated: CASSEWGDQPQHF.

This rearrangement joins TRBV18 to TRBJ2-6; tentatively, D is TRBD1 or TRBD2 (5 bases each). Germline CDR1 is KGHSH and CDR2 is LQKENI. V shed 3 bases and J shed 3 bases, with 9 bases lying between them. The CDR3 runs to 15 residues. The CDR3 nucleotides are TGTGCCAGCTCACCTAGGGACGGTGGGGCCAACGTCCTGACTTTC. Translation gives CASSPRDGGANVLTF.

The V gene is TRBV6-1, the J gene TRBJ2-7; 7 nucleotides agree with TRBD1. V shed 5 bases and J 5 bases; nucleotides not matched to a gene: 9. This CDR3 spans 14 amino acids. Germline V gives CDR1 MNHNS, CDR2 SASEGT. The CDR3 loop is CASSRQGFGNEQYF. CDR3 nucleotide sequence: TGTGCCAGCAGTCGACAGGGTTTTGGCAACGAGCAGTACTTC.

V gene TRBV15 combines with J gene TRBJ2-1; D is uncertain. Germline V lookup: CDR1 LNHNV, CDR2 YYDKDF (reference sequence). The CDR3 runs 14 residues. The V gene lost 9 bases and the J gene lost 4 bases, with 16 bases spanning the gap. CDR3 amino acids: CATSLDVLYNEQFF. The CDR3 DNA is TGTGCCACATCCTTGGATGTTCTATACAATGAGCAGTTCTTC.

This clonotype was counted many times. The CDR3 nucleotides read TGTGCCAGCAGAACACAATCCGGGGGAAGTGAGACCCAGTACTTC. Its translation is CASRTQSGGSETQYF. This chain links TRBV2 with TRBJ2-5; weak D call: TRBD2 (6 bases). The CDR3 loop spans 15 amino acids. CDR1 is SNHLY and CDR2 is FYNNEI in the germline V gene. V was shortened by 6 bases and J by 5 bases, with 19 bases between the two germline ends.

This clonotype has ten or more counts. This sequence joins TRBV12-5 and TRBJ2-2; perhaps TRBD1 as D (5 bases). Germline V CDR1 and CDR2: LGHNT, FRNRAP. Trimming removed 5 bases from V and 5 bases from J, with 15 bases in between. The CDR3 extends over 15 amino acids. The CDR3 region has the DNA TGTGCTAGTGGTCTGACAGCCCCTGGGACCGGGGAGCTGTTTTTT. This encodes CASGLTAPGTGELFF.

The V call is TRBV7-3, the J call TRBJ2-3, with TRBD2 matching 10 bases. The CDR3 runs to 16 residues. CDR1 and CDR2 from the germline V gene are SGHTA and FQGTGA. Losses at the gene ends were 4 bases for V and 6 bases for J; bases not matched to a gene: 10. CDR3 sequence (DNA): TGTGCCAGCAGCTCACGGACTAGCGGAACAATGGATACGCAGTATTTT. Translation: CASSSRTSGTMDTQYF.

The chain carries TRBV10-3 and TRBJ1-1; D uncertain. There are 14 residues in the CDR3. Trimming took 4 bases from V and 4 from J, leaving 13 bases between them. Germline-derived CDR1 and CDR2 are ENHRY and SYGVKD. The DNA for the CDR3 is TGTGCCATCAGTGGGGGTAACAGTGGCACTGAAGCTTTCTTT. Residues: CAISGGNSGTEAFF.

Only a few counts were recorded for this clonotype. Here the CDR3 DNA reads TGTGCCAGCAGTGAACGTGGCAGACAAGAGACCCAGTACTTC. Its translation: CASSERGRQETQYF. The chain couples TRBV6-1 to TRBJ2-5; no clear D. The CDR3 has 14 residues. CDR1 and CDR2 from the germline V gene are MNHNS and SASEGT. V lost 2 bases, J lost 2 bases, and 9 bases lay in between.

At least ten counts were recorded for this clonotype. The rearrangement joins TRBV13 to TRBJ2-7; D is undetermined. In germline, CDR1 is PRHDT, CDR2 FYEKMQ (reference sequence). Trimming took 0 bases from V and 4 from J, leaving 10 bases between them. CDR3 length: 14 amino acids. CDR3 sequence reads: CASSLGGIGYEQYF. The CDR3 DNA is TGTGCCAGCAGCTTAGGAGGGATTGGATACGAGCAGTACTTC.

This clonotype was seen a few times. CDR3 coding DNA: TGCAGCGTCCAGGGACAGGGGGCGGTTGAGACCCAGTACTTC. This sequence encodes CSVQGQGAVETQYF. The genes are TRBV29-1 and TRBJ2-5; 12 positions match TRBD1. The CDR3 runs 14 residues. Germline lookup yields CDR1 SQVTM and CDR2 ANQGSEA. V shed 6 bases and J 5 bases; nucleotides not matched to a gene: 7.

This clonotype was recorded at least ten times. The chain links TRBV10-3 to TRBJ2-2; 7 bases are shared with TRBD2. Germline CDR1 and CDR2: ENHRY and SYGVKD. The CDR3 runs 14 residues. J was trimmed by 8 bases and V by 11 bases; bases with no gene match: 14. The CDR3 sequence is CALREELARGELFF. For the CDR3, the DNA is TGTGCCCTCCGAGAGGAACTAGCGAGAGGGGAGCTGTTTTTT.

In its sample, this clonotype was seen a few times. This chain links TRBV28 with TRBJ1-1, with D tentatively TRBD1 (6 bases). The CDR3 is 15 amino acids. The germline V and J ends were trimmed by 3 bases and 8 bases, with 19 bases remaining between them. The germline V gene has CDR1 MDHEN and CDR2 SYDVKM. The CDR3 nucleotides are TGTGCCAGCAGTTTGGGTACAGGGACACCCTCCGAAGCTTTCTTT. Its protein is CASSLGTGTPSEAFF.

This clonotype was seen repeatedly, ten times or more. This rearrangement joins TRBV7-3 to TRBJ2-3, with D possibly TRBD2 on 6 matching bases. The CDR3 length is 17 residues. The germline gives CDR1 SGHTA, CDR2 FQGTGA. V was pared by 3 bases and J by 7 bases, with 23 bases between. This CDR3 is CASSFETGSGRKNTQYF. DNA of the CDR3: TGTGCCAGCAGCTTCGAAACCGGGAGTGGGAGAAAAAATACGCAGTATTTT.

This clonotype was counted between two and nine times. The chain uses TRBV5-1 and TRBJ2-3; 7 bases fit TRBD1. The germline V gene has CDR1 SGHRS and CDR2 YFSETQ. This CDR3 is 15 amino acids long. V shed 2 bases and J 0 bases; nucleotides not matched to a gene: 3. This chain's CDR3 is CASSFTGVSTDTQYF. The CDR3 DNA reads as TGCGCCAGCAGCTTCACAGGGGTTAGCACAGATACGCAGTATTTT.